These 17 T cell receptor beta chains share one sample of origin, sequenced in a study of blood T cell repertoires in COVID-19. Method: immunoSEQ multiplex PCR; TCRdb's copy keeps in-frame clones and lacks some. The table lists tens of thousands of clones, about 91% of them singletons. Sequencing input: peripheral blood. The receptors come from an older man with acute or convalescent COVID-19.

The chain carries TRBV19 and TRBJ1-6; D not certain. There are 14 residues in the CDR3. V lost 4 bases and J lost 5, with 9 bases in between. Germline values: CDR1 LNHDA, CDR2 SQIVND (reference sequence). CDR3 residues: CASSSREHNSPLHF. CDR3 DNA sequence: TGTGCCAGTAGTAGCCGGGAGCATAATTCACCCCTCCACTTT. Supplemented by reference TRBV19 and TRBJ1-6, the full variable domain reads DGGITQSPKYLFRKEGQNVTLSCEQNLNHDAMYWYRQDPGQGLRLIYYSQIVNDFQKGDIAEGYSVSREKKESFPLTVTSAQKNPTAFYLCASSSREHNSPLHFGNGTRLTVT.

This clone was recorded a few times. The chain combines TRBV12-5 with TRBJ1-5, with TRBD1 as a possible D gene (6 bases). Germline CDR1 and CDR2: LGHNT and FRNRAP. CDR3 size: 18 residues. The V and J ends lost 2 bases and 4 bases respectively, with 21 bases between them. CDR3 amino acids: CASGLRVRDTDGNQPQHF. In DNA form, the CDR3 reads TGTGCTAGTGGTTTGAGGGTCCGGGACACCGATGGGAATCAGCCCCAGCATTTT.

This chain links TRBV5-6 with TRBJ2-1, with D maybe TRBD1 (6 bases). Looked up from germline, CDR1 is SGHDT and CDR2 is YYEEEE. The CDR3 loop spans 16 amino acids. V lost 2 bases and J lost 2, with 14 bases in between. CDR3 in amino acids: CASSFSLRGTYNEQFF. The CDR3 DNA is TGTGCCAGCAGCTTCTCCCTTAGGGGGACCTACAATGAGCAGTTCTTC.

The chain has TRBV19 and TRBJ1-4; tentative D call: TRBD1 (6 bases). Trimming cost V 2 bases and J 2 bases, with 12 bases left between them. In germline, CDR1 is LNHDA, CDR2 SQIVND (reference sequence). The CDR3 extends over 16 amino acids. CDR3 DNA sequence: TGTGCCAGTAGTATACCGGGACACTTCACTAATGAAAAACTGTTTTTT. As protein: CASSIPGHFTNEKLFF.

The V call is TRBV2, the J call TRBJ1-1; D possibly corresponds to TRBD1 (6 bases). The CDR3 length is 15 residues. V shed 7 bases and J shed 6 bases, with 21 bases lying between them. Germline V gene sequence: CDR1 SNHLY, CDR2 FYNNEI. DNA of the CDR3: TGTGCCAGCAATACACAGGGACCCAGGGGCTCTGAAGCTTTCTTT. Amino acids: CASNTQGPRGSEAFF.

The chain has TRBV6-6 and TRBJ1-1; D not certain. Germline CDR1 reads MNHNY; CDR2 reads SVGAGI (reference sequence). The CDR3 is 14 amino acids. Trimming took off 6 bases at V and 1 base at J, with 12 bases between the two ends. The CDR3 protein is CASSLAGGNTEAFF. Here the CDR3 DNA reads TGTGCCAGCAGCCTAGCAGGAGGGAACACTGAAGCTTTCTTT.

The rearrangement joins TRBV14 to TRBJ2-5; perhaps TRBD2 as D (6 bases). This CDR3 has 15 amino acids. The V gene lost 1 base and the J gene lost 1 base, with 10 bases spanning the gap. CDR1 and CDR2 from the germline V gene are SGHDN and FVKESK. CDR3 in DNA: TGTGCCAGCAGCCAAGGGGACTGGGCCCAAGAGACCCAGTACTTC. As protein: CASSQGDWAQETQYF. Based on the CDR3 plus reference TRBV14 and TRBJ2-5, the full variable domain is EAGVTQFPSHSVIEKGQTVTLRCDPISGHDNLYWYRRVMGKEIKFLLHFVKESKQDESGMPNNRFLAERTGGTYSTLKVQPAELEDSGVYFCASSQGDWAQETQYFGPGTRLLVL.

The chain recombines TRBV12-3 or TRBV12-4 with TRBJ1-2; no firm D call. The germline V and J ends were trimmed by 2 bases and 10 bases, with 11 bases remaining between them. The CDR3 is 12 amino acids. The CDR3: CASSLSLRDYTF. The CDR3 DNA reads as TGTGCCAGCAGTTTAAGTCTTCGAGACTACACCTTC.

This clone was counted a few times. The chain joins TRBV4-2 to TRBJ2-1, with 8 positions matching TRBD2. The CDR3 spans 16 residues. Germline CDR1 LGHNA, CDR2 YNFKEQ. V was clipped by 1 base and J by 4 bases; unmatched bases: 6. The CDR3 reads CASSQVWRGVYNEQFF. The CDR3 DNA is TGTGCCAGCAGCCAAGTCTGGCGGGGGGTATACAATGAGCAGTTCTTC.

V gene TRBV20-1 combines with J gene TRBJ2-3, with D unclear. This CDR3 is built from 11 residues. Germline-derived CDR1 and CDR2 are DFQATT and SNEGSKA (reference sequence). V shed 6 bases and J shed 2 bases, with 6 bases lying between them. The CDR3 region is CSAEFTDTQYF. The CDR3 DNA reads as TGCAGTGCCGAGTTCACAGATACGCAGTATTTT.

The chain employs TRBV19 and TRBJ2-7; D is uncertain. V shed 0 bases and J shed 6 bases, with 9 bases lying between them. Germline V gives CDR1 LNHDA, CDR2 SQIVND (reference sequence). The CDR3 length is 13 residues. The CDR3 region has the DNA TGTGCCAGTAGTATAGATCGAACGGGCGAGCAGTACTTC. This translates into CASSIDRTGEQYF.

The chain is built from TRBV3-1 (or the pseudogene TRBV3-2) and TRBJ1-5; maybe TRBD1 (5 bases). Germline CDR1 LGHDT, CDR2 YNNKEL (reference sequence). Trimming left V 0 bases short and J 6 bases short, with 15 bases between. This CDR3 is 16 amino acids long. The CDR3 region has the DNA TGTGCCAGCAGCCAAGATCTTGGGGCAGGGCCTCAGCCCCAGCATTTT. Translating gives CASSQDLGAGPQPQHF.

V usage is TRBV11-2 and J usage is TRBJ2-1; 10 bases line up with TRBD2. CDR3 length: 18 amino acids. V gave up 2 bases and J gave up 6 bases; unmatched junction bases: 13. CDR1 is SGHAT and CDR2 is FQNNGV in the germline V gene. The CDR3 protein is CASSLRVAGGSVSNEQFF. The CDR3 nucleotides are TGTGCCAGCAGCTTAAGGGTAGCGGGAGGATCCGTCTCCAATGAGCAGTTCTTC.

This chain uses TRBV2 with TRBJ2-3, with 12 bases that match TRBD2. This CDR3 region has 15 residues. J lost 4 bases, V lost 7 bases, and 6 bases had no gene match. Per germline, CDR1 SNHLY and CDR2 FYNNEI. CDR3 DNA: TGTGCCAGCATGCGACTAGCGGGGGTATCAGATACGCAGTATTTT. Translating it yields CASMRLAGVSDTQYF.

This clone showed up just a few times. CDR3 nucleotide sequence: TGTGCCAGCAGCACCTCTCTAGGGGCCAACGTCCTGACTTTC. It codes for CASSTSLGANVLTF. V and J are TRBV11-2 and TRBJ2-6; D ambiguous. Germline CDR1 and CDR2: SGHAT and FQNNGV. V gave up 5 bases and J gave up 4 bases, with 9 bases separating them. This CDR3 has 14 residues.

The V gene is TRBV3-1 (or the pseudogene TRBV3-2), the J gene TRBJ1-4, with 7 positions matching TRBD1. From germline, CDR1 is LGHDT and CDR2 YNNKEL (reference sequence). V lost 4 bases, J lost 8 bases, and 4 bases stayed unmatched. CDR3 size: 13 residues. The CDR3 loop reads CASSPGTEEKLFF. The CDR3 DNA reads TGTGCCAGCAGCCCAGGGACAGAAGAAAAACTGTTTTTT.

The gene calls are TRBV7-8 and TRBJ2-7, with a possible D match to TRBD1 (8 bases). The CDR3 is 15 amino acids. Germline V gene lookup returns CDR1 SGHVS and CDR2 FQNEAQ. V shed 2 bases and J shed 2 bases, with 13 bases lying between them. For the CDR3, the DNA is TGTGCCAGCAGCTTAAACAGGGGGGGGCCCTACGAGCAGTACTTC. Protein product: CASSLNRGGPYEQYF. Full variable domain (remainder filled in from reference TRBV7-8 and TRBJ2-7): GAGVSQSPRYKVAKRGQDVALRCDPISGHVSLFWYQQALGQGPEFLTYFQNEAQLDKSGLPSDRFFAERPEGSVSTLKIQRTQQEDSAVYLCASSLNRGGPYEQYFGPGTRLTVT.